This entry lists 13 T cell receptor beta chains sequenced from one sample in a study of vaccination and CD4 T cells after COVID-19 (dated by TCRdb to between 2022 and 2023). These receptors' targets are unknown. Libraries were built with PCR. Reads for this sample came from an Illumina iSeq 100. TCR sequencing of DNA from cultured CD4+ T cells used the Oncomine TCR Beta short-read assay at the Johns Hopkins FTIC core. TCRdb itself trimmed the public reads at Q25 with fastp, ran MiXCR and retained productive beta chains. CDR3 protein duplicates are merged, each entry listing the most common genes and DNA. This sample is represented by roughly 14,000 distinct CDR3 sequences; 55% to 75% of them were singletons. Of the sample, less than 7% falls within the top ten clones. The sample's treatment or condition, from its label and the paper: roughly 10-day PBMC culture with coronavirus spike peptide pools or control peptides (ViraFEST assay).

Sequencing was carried out using CD4+ T cells from blood, cultured in vitro. The source is a human donor who had recovered from COVID-19.

This chain uses TRBV20-1 with TRBJ1-1; D gene uncertain. The CDR3 is 12 amino acids. Per the germline V gene, CDR1 is DFQATT and CDR2 is SNEGSKA (reference sequence). V was trimmed by 0 bases and J by 6 bases, leaving 8 bases between them. The CDR3 spells CSAREFTAEAFF. CDR3 in DNA: TGCAGTGCTAGAGAATTCACGGCTGAAGCTTTCTTT.

Remarks on this clonotype: At one of its ends the junction is not consistent with the germline gene, which may arise from a read error. The CDR3, as DNA: TGTGCCAGTAGTAGAGAACTAGCGGGAGGGCCCGACACCGGGGAGCCGTTTTTT. Translating gives CASSRELAGGPDTGEPFF. V is TRBV19 and J is TRBJ2-2; 13 bases map to TRBD2. Germline loops: CDR1 LNHDA, CDR2 SQIVND (reference sequence). The CDR3 is 18 residues long.

This clonotype turned up a few times. The chain employs TRBV7-2 and TRBJ1-5; 7 nucleotides match TRBD1. Germline V gene lookup returns CDR1 SGHTA and CDR2 FQGNSA. The CDR3 has 16 amino acids. The J segment lost 4 bases and the V segment lost 5 bases, leaving 11 bases of the junction unmatched. The CDR3 reads CASSLQIGTVNQPQHF. The CDR3 DNA follows: TGTGCCAGCAGCCTCCAGATAGGGACAGTGAATCAGCCCCAGCATTTT.

V gene TRBV28 combines with J gene TRBJ1-5, with TRBD1 identical over 11 bases. The CDR3 extends over 15 amino acids. In germline, CDR1 is MDHEN, CDR2 SYDVKM. The trim removed 5 bases at V and 4 bases at J, leaving 4 bases unmatched. CDR3 protein: CASSVGQGANQPQHF. CDR3 coding DNA: TGTGCCAGCAGTGTCGGACAGGGGGCGAATCAGCCCCAGCATTTT.

The rearrangement joins TRBV5-1 to TRBJ2-5; 7 bases line up with TRBD2. The CDR3 contains 12 residues. CDR1 and CDR2 (germline): SGHRS, YFSETQ. The ends lost 0 bases at V and 10 bases at J; junction bases unmatched: 3. Written as DNA, the CDR3 is TGCGCCAGCAGCTTGGGTCCGGGGGGCCAGTACTTC. Protein sequence: CASSLGPGGQYF. The full variable domain, rest sourced from reference TRBV5-1 and TRBJ2-5, is KAGVTQTPRYLIKTRGQQVTLSCSPISGHRSVSWYQQTPGQGLQFLFEYFSETQRNKGNFPGRFSGRQFSNSRSEMNVSTLELGDSALYLCASSLGPGGQYFGPGTRLLVL.

The V and J genes are TRBV28 and TRBJ1-2, with unresolved D. This CDR3 region has 12 residues. Trimming took 8 bases from V and 8 from J, leaving 15 bases between them. The V gene's germline CDR1 is MDHEN and CDR2 SYDVKM. The CDR3 reads CASGPPYRGYTF. CDR3 coding DNA: TGTGCCAGCGGGCCGCCGTATCGGGGCTACACCTTC.

The genes are TRBV25-1 and TRBJ2-4; no clear D. The CDR3 has 15 amino acids. Germline V CDR1 and CDR2: MGHDK, SYGVNS. Trimming took off 3 bases at V and 3 bases at J, with 12 bases between the two ends. CDR3 nucleotide sequence: TGTGCCAGCAGTGAGAGTGGATTCGGCAAAAACATTCAGTACTTC. Its protein is CASSESGFGKNIQYF. Full variable domain (remainder filled in from reference TRBV25-1 and TRBJ2-4): EADIYQTPRYLVIGTGKKITLECSQTMGHDKMYWYQQDPGMELHLIHYSYGVNSTEKGDLSSESTVSRIRTEHFPLTLESARPSHTSQYLCASSESGFGKNIQYFGAGTRLSVL.

J is TRBJ2-3 and V is TRBV7-2, with unresolved D. This CDR3 is built from 15 residues. CDR1 and CDR2 from the germline V gene are SGHTA and FQGNSA. The V end was cut by 5 bases, the J end by 2 bases, with 14 bases between. The CDR3 DNA reads TGTGCCAGCAGCCCGGTGGGCCCTCCCACAGATACGCAGTATTTT. Protein: CASSPVGPPTDTQYF.

The chain is built from TRBV12-3 or TRBV12-4 and TRBJ2-5; a weak D match, TRBD2 (5 bases). Trimming cost V 6 bases and J 4 bases, with 12 bases left between them. This CDR3 contains 13 residues. The CDR3 coding sequence is TGTGCCAGCAGCCGGGGTGGGCGAGAGACCCAGTACTTC. It specifies CASSRGGRETQYF.

The chain has TRBV30 and TRBJ2-7, with TRBD1 matching over 8 bases. This CDR3 is 15 amino acids long. Per the germline V gene, CDR1 is GTSNPN and CDR2 is SVGIG (reference sequence). V shed 2 bases, J shed 2 bases, and the junction held 8 bases outside the gene matches. The CDR3 DNA is TGTGCCTGGAGTCTCGACAGGGGACGGGCCTACGAGCAGTACTTC. Its translation: CAWSLDRGRAYEQYF.

This clonotype was detected only once. The chain employs TRBV30 and TRBJ1-3, with 7 positions matching TRBD1. Germline V lookup: CDR1 GTSNPN, CDR2 SVGIG (reference sequence). This CDR3 is built from 15 residues. J was trimmed by 0 bases and V by 1 base; bases with no gene match: 3. CDR3 sequence (DNA): TGTGCCTGGAGTGCGGGACAGCTCTCTGGAAACACCATATATTTT. Amino acids: CAWSAGQLSGNTIYF.

The genes are TRBV30 and TRBJ1-3; D not certain. V was cut by 3 bases and J by 0 bases, with 12 bases left in between. CDR1 is GTSNPN and CDR2 is SVGIG in the germline V gene (reference sequence). The CDR3 is 15 amino acids. The CDR3 protein is CAWSAGSASGNTIYF. The DNA of the CDR3 is TGTGCCTGGAGCGCCGGGTCAGCCTCTGGAAACACCATATATTTT.

The chain joins TRBV5-5 to TRBJ1-4; no clear D. Trimming removed 5 bases at V and 8 bases at J, with 13 bases between. The V gene's germline CDR1 is SGHKS and CDR2 YYEKEE (reference sequence). The CDR3 covers 13 residues. CDR3 sequence reads: CASRFGEREKLFF. The CDR3 coding sequence is TGTGCCAGCAGGTTTGGGGAGAGGGAAAAACTGTTTTTT.